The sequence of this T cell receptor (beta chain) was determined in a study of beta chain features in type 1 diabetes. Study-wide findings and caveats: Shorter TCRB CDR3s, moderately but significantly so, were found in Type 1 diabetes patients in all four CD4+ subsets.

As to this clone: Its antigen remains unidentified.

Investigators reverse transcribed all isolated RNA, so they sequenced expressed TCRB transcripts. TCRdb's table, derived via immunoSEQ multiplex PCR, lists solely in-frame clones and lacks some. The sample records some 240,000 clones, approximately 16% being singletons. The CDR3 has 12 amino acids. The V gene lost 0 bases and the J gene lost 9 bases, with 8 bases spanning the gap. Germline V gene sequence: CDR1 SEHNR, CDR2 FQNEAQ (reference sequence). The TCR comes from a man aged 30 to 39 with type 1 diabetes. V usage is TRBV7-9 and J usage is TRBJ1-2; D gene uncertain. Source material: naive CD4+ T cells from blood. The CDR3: CASSLAGISYTF. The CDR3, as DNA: TGTGCCAGCAGCTTAGCCGGAATCAGCTACACCTTC.